What follows describes a single TCR beta chain. The entry originates in a study of blood T cell repertoires in COVID-19. The overall study: The United States, Italy and Spain supplied acute and convalescent COVID-19 samples. PBMCs, B-cell-depleted T cells, or T cells provided the cDNA or gDNA that made up the material.

CDR1 LNHDA and CDR2 SQIVND come from the germline V gene (reference sequence). The trim removed 4 bases at V and 3 bases at J, leaving 7 bases unmatched. The CDR3 is 15 residues long. Authors' data handling: Nucleated cell number was recorded as an estimate derived from reference gene primer amplification. The data were produced by immunoSEQ multiplex PCR, yet TCRdb's version contains in-frame clones alone and is incomplete. V, J and clone size are those of that table, while D and trimming were read from the DNA. Of roughly 77,000 clones detected, approximately 79% appear once; the ten largest clones hold more than 25%.

The chain links TRBV19 to TRBJ1-1; TRBD1 agrees at 8 bases. Sequenced sample: peripheral blood. The sequence was collected from a man aged 55-75 years with active or convalescent COVID-19. The CDR3 DNA reads TGTGCCAGTAGTACACTGACAGGGGCCGACACTGAAGCTTTCTTT. Its translation is CASSTLTGADTEAFF.